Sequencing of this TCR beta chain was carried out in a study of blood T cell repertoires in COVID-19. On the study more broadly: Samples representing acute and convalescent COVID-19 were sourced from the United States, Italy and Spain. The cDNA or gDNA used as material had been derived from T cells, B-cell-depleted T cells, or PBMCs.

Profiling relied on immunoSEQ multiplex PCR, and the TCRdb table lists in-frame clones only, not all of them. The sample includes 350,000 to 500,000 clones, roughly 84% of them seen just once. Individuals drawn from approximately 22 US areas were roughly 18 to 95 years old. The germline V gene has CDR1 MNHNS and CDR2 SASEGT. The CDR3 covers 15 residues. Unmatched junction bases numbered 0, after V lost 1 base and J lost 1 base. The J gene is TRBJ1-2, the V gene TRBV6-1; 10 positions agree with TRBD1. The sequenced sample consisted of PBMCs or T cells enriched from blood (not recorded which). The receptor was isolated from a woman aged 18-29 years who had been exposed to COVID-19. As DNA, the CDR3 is TGTGCCAGCAGTGAAGGGGACAGGGGTAACTATGGCTACACCTTC. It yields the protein CASSEGDRGNYGYTF.